One sample yielded the 30 T cell receptor beta chains listed below, sequenced in a study of blood T cell repertoires in COVID-19. Data came from immunoSEQ multiplex PCR; TCRdb stores just in-frame clones and leaves some out. The table shows around 94,000 clones, with approximately 86% occurring only once. Sample: peripheral blood. Receptors were obtained from a man between 50 and 59 years old with active or convalescent COVID-19.

The chain employs TRBV5-6 and TRBJ2-6, with TRBD2 as a possible D gene (5 bases). The ends were cut back, 7 bases at V and 1 base at J, with 9 bases in the middle. This CDR3 is built from 14 residues. Germline lookup yields CDR1 SGHDT and CDR2 YYEEEE. The CDR3 nucleotides are TGTGCCAGCTCCGAGGGTTCTGGGGCCAACGTCCTGACTTTC. This sequence encodes CASSEGSGANVLTF.

The chain couples TRBV28 to TRBJ1-5; D is ambiguous. Between the trimmed V and J ends, which lost 4 bases and 0 bases, there was a span of 7 bases. The CDR3 loop spans 14 amino acids. Germline-derived CDR1 and CDR2 are MDHEN and SYDVKM. The chain's CDR3 is CASSSTVSNQPQHF. CDR3 nucleotides: TGTGCCAGCAGTTCAACGGTTAGCAATCAGCCCCAGCATTTT.

This rearrangement joins TRBV3-1 (or the pseudogene TRBV3-2) to TRBJ2-3; 13 nucleotides match TRBD2. CDR1 is LGHDT and CDR2 is YNNKEL in the germline V gene (reference sequence). The CDR3 is made up of 14 amino acids. The V segment lost 4 bases and the J segment 5 bases; nucleotides outside the gene matches: 0. This CDR3 reads CASSRTSGGDTQYF. The CDR3 region has the DNA TGTGCCAGCAGCCGGACTAGCGGGGGAGATACGCAGTATTTT.

The rearrangement joins TRBV19 to TRBJ2-5; 8 nucleotides align to TRBD1. In germline, CDR1 is LNHDA, CDR2 SQIVND (reference sequence). The CDR3 spans 15 residues. With V trimmed by 3 bases and J by 2 bases, 5 bases remained unmatched. The CDR3 protein is CASSIQGQVQETQYF. The CDR3 DNA follows: TGTGCCAGTAGTATTCAGGGACAGGTTCAAGAGACCCAGTACTTC.

V is TRBV7-9 and J is TRBJ2-1; TRBD2 agrees at 9 bases. CDR1 is SEHNR, CDR2 FQNEAQ, per germline (reference sequence). The CDR3 sequence is 15 residues long. V dropped 1 base and J dropped 9; count of bases not matched to a gene: 7. CDR3 sequence reads: CASSLGASGEPEQFF. In DNA form, the CDR3 reads TGTGCCAGCAGCTTAGGGGCTAGCGGGGAGCCTGAGCAGTTCTTC.

This sequence joins TRBV29-1 and TRBJ1-1; D gene ambiguous. The V gene lost 6 bases and the J gene lost 1 base, with 15 bases spanning the gap. The CDR3 has 14 residues. CDR1 SQVTM and CDR2 ANQGSEA come from the germline V gene. In nucleotides, the CDR3 is TGCAGCGTATTGAGTCGGGTCGCGAACACTGAAGCTTTCTTT. It is translated as CSVLSRVANTEAFF.

The chain combines TRBV25-1 with TRBJ1-6; TRBD1 aligns across 8 bases. With V trimmed by 2 bases and J by 9 bases, 9 bases remained unmatched. Germline V CDR1 and CDR2: MGHDK, SYGVNS. The CDR3 spans 16 residues. CDR3 coding DNA: TGTGCCAGCAGTGAAACCCTGGACAGGGTCACTTCACCCCTCCACTTT. This translates into CASSETLDRVTSPLHF.

The rearrangement joins TRBV5-1 to TRBJ2-1; D remains unclear. This CDR3 contains 13 residues. Trimming took 0 bases from V and 6 from J, leaving 7 bases between them. The V gene's germline CDR1 is SGHRS and CDR2 YFSETQ. The CDR3 coding sequence is TGCGCCAGCAGCTTGGGTCAGATCAATGAGCAGTTCTTC. Its translation: CASSLGQINEQFF. Together with reference TRBV5-1 and TRBJ2-1, the CDR3 gives the full variable domain: KAGVTQTPRYLIKTRGQQVTLSCSPISGHRSVSWYQQTPGQGLQFLFEYFSETQRNKGNFPGRFSGRQFSNSRSEMNVSTLELGDSALYLCASSLGQINEQFFGPGTRLTVL.

The chain recombines TRBV2 with TRBJ1-2; no reliable D call. The CDR3 extends over 12 amino acids. The germline CDR1 and CDR2 sequences are SNHLY and FYNNEI. Trimming stripped 4 bases from V and 4 bases from J, with 7 bases between. The CDR3 DNA is TGTGCCAGCAGTGGTCCCTCCTATGGCTACACCTTC. Its translation is CASSGPSYGYTF. Drawing the rest from reference TRBV2 and TRBJ1-2, the complete variable domain is EPEVTQTPSHQVTQMGQEVILRCVPISNHLYFYWYRQILGQKVEFLVSFYNNEISEKSEIFDDQFSVERPDGSNFTLKIRSTKLEDSAMYFCASSGPSYGYTFGSGTRLTVV.

This chain connects TRBV7-2 to TRBJ1-6; D gene uncertain. Trimming left V 0 bases short and J 5 bases short, with 5 bases between. Germline CDR1 is SGHTA and CDR2 is FQGNSA. The length of the CDR3 is 14 residues. The CDR3 protein is CASSLAQNNSPLHF. CDR3 bases: TGTGCCAGCAGCTTAGCGCAGAATAATTCACCCCTCCACTTT.

This chain joins TRBV11-2 and TRBJ2-2, with D maybe TRBD2 (5 bases). The CDR3 has 14 amino acids. V lost 2 bases to trimming and J lost 4 bases, with 8 bases between them. Germline lookup yields CDR1 SGHAT and CDR2 FQNNGV. The CDR3 DNA reads as TGTGCCAGCAGCTTATGGAGGAGCACCGGGGAGCTGTTTTTT. Protein sequence: CASSLWRSTGELFF.

V is TRBV14 and J is TRBJ2-3; no firm D call. Germline V gene data show CDR1 as SGHDN and CDR2 as FVKESK. Deletions cut 4 bases from V and 6 bases from J, with 8 bases between. This CDR3 is 12 amino acids long. The CDR3 nucleotides are TGTGCCAGCAGCCCGAACGAGGATACGCAGTATTTT. As protein: CASSPNEDTQYF.

The chain carries TRBV12-3 or TRBV12-4 and TRBJ1-6, with TRBD1 matching 8 bases. The CDR3 spans 13 residues. V dropped 4 bases and J dropped 9; count of bases not matched to a gene: 2. CDR3 in DNA: TGTGCCAGCAGTTCCACAGGGGGTTCACCCCTCCACTTT. Translation: CASSSTGGSPLHF.

The chain joins TRBV30 to TRBJ1-6; 10 nucleotides line up with TRBD1. CDR1 is GTSNPN and CDR2 is SVGIG in the germline V gene (reference sequence). V dropped 4 bases and J dropped 7; count of bases not matched to a gene: 7. This CDR3 is built from 15 residues. CDR3 nucleotides: TGTGCCTGGACCTCCAAGGGACAGGGGAATTCACCCCTCCACTTT. As protein: CAWTSKGQGNSPLHF.

The CDR3 bases are TGTGCCAGCAGCCAAGCTGGGGCAGGTTTAGAGACCCAGTACTTC. It translates to CASSQAGAGLETQYF. The J gene is TRBJ2-5, the V gene TRBV3-1 (or the pseudogene TRBV3-2); a possible D gene is TRBD1 (5 bases). V shed 1 base and J shed 4 bases, with 13 bases lying between them. This CDR3 comprises 15 residues. Germline lookup yields CDR1 LGHDT and CDR2 YNNKEL (reference sequence).

The chain has TRBV9 and TRBJ2-3; 9 bases agree with TRBD2. V was clipped by 0 bases and J by 2 bases; unmatched bases: 10. This CDR3 is built from 18 residues. Germline V gene sequence: CDR1 SGDLS, CDR2 YYNGEE. CDR3 in DNA: TGTGCCAGCAGCGTAGGGGTAGGGACTAGCCTCCACACAGATACGCAGTATTTT. Translating it yields CASSVGVGTSLHTDTQYF. Filled out from reference TRBV9 and TRBJ2-3, the complete variable domain reads DSGVTQTPKHLITATGQRVTLRCSPRSGDLSVYWYQQSLDQGLQFLIQYYNGEERAKGNILERFSAQQFPDLHSELNLSSLELGDSALYFCASSVGVGTSLHTDTQYFGPGTRLTVL.

The rearrangement links TRBV29-1 to TRBJ2-3; 9 nucleotides line up with TRBD2. Trimming took 3 bases from V and 6 from J; bases not matched to a gene: 10. This CDR3 has 15 amino acids. The germline V gene has CDR1 SQVTM and CDR2 ANQGSEA. The DNA of the CDR3 is TGCAGCGTTGATATGGGACTAGCCCGCGCGGATACGCAGTATTTT. It codes for CSVDMGLARADTQYF.

This rearrangement joins TRBV9 to TRBJ2-1; 7 bases fit TRBD1. The V gene's germline CDR1 is SGDLS and CDR2 YYNGEE. This CDR3 comprises 14 residues. The V segment lost 0 bases and the J segment 8 bases; nucleotides outside the gene matches: 5. In nucleotides, the CDR3 is TGTGCCAGCAGCGTAGTTATCGACAGGGATGAGCAGTTCTTC. Translating gives CASSVVIDRDEQFF.

This clone was detected a few times. The chain is built from TRBV5-1 and TRBJ2-3, with 8 bases matching TRBD1. J gave up 8 bases and V 3 bases, and 8 bases lay outside the gene matches. CDR3 length: 14 residues. Germline values: CDR1 SGHRS, CDR2 YFSETQ. The CDR3 here is CASSYGQGESTQYF. As DNA, the CDR3 is TGCGCCAGCAGCTACGGACAGGGAGAGAGTACGCAGTATTTT.

This clone has a handful of counts. This chain joins TRBV28 and TRBJ2-3; TRBD1 matches 7 bases. The germline V gene has CDR1 MDHEN and CDR2 SYDVKM. This CDR3 has 14 residues. Trimming at V came to 4 bases and at J to 3 bases, leaving 4 bases not matched to a gene. This chain's CDR3 is CASSSEGATDTQYF. In DNA form, the CDR3 reads TGTGCCAGCAGTTCAGAGGGGGCGACAGATACGCAGTATTTT.

The chain joins TRBV7-9 to TRBJ2-5; weak D call: TRBD1 (6 bases). V was cut by 0 bases and J by 5 bases, with 13 bases left in between. From germline, CDR1 is SEHNR and CDR2 FQNEAQ (reference sequence). The CDR3 length is 15 residues. DNA for the CDR3: TGTGCCAGCAGCTTAGCGACAGGAGGATGGGAGACCCAGTACTTC. The encoded protein is CASSLATGGWETQYF.

This clone is a singleton in its sample. The chain couples TRBV4-1 to TRBJ2-2; TRBD1 matches at 9 bases. CDR1 and CDR2 (germline): MGHRA, YSYEKL. CDR3 length: 18 residues. V dropped 1 base and J dropped 4; count of bases not matched to a gene: 10. The CDR3 loop is CASSQVGYRGLGTGELFF. For the CDR3, the DNA is TGCGCCAGCAGCCAAGTGGGTTACAGGGGGCTGGGCACCGGGGAGCTGTTTTTT.

V usage is TRBV28 and J usage is TRBJ1-3; no clear D. V lost 8 bases and J lost 2, with 10 bases in between. Germline assignment: CDR1 MDHEN and CDR2 SYDVKM. The CDR3 extends over 13 amino acids. The CDR3 loop reads CASQAPPGNTIYF. In DNA form, the CDR3 reads TGTGCCAGCCAGGCTCCGCCTGGAAACACCATATATTTT.

CDR3 in amino acids: CAWGTGSYEQYF. DNA for the CDR3: TGTGCCTGGGGGACAGGGTCCTACGAGCAGTACTTC. The V gene is TRBV30, the J gene TRBJ2-7, with TRBD1 matching over 9 bases. The J segment lost 1 base and the V segment lost 5 bases, leaving 0 bases of the junction unmatched. The CDR3 loop spans 12 amino acids. Germline-derived CDR1 and CDR2 are GTSNPN and SVGIG (reference sequence).

J is TRBJ1-3 and V is TRBV19, with 7 bases aligning to TRBD1. The V segment lost 5 bases and the J segment 0 bases; nucleotides outside the gene matches: 7. CDR1 is LNHDA, CDR2 SQIVND, per germline (reference sequence). The CDR3 runs to 16 residues. The CDR3 here is CASSGGGTDSGNTIYF. As DNA, the CDR3 is TGTGCCAGTAGTGGAGGCGGGACAGACTCTGGAAACACCATATATTTT.

The chain links TRBV19 to TRBJ1-1; D is ambiguous. Trimming took 2 bases from V and 6 from J, leaving 10 bases between them. Germline V CDR1 and CDR2: LNHDA, SQIVND (reference sequence). The CDR3 has 13 amino acids. DNA for the CDR3: TGTGCCAGTAGTATAAGCGATTTCGCTGAAGCTTTCTTT. Encoded protein: CASSISDFAEAFF. The variable domain in full, completed from reference TRBV19 and TRBJ1-1, reads DGGITQSPKYLFRKEGQNVTLSCEQNLNHDAMYWYRQDPGQGLRLIYYSQIVNDFQKGDIAEGYSVSREKKESFPLTVTSAQKNPTAFYLCASSISDFAEAFFGQGTRLTVV.

The chain has TRBV29-1 and TRBJ2-1, with 15 nucleotides matching TRBD2. This CDR3 spans 14 amino acids. CDR1 SQVTM and CDR2 ANQGSEA come from the germline V gene. Losses at the gene ends were 3 bases for V and 7 bases for J; bases not matched to a gene: 1. In DNA form, the CDR3 reads TGCAGCGTTGAGGGACTAGCGGGGGGAAATGAGCAGTTCTTC. Translation: CSVEGLAGGNEQFF.

The genes are TRBV30 and TRBJ1-2, with 10 bases fitting TRBD1. With V trimmed by 2 bases and J by 8 bases, 23 bases remained unmatched. Germline values: CDR1 GTSNPN, CDR2 SVGIG (reference sequence). CDR3 length: 19 amino acids. The CDR3 spells CAWSLIPGQGRPYQEGYTF. The CDR3 DNA is TGTGCCTGGAGTCTTATACCGGGACAGGGGCGTCCGTACCAGGAGGGCTACACCTTC. The full variable domain, rest sourced from reference TRBV30 and TRBJ1-2, is SQTIHQWPATLVQPVGSPLSLECTVEGTSNPNLYWYRQAAGRGLQLLFYSVGIGQISSEVPQNLSASRPQDRQFILSSKKLLLSDSGFYLCAWSLIPGQGRPYQEGYTFGSGTRLTVV.

The chain uses TRBV25-1 and TRBJ2-1; D not certain. V was pared by 3 bases and J by 7 bases, with 4 bases between. The CDR3 sequence is 11 residues long. Germline CDR1 and CDR2: MGHDK and SYGVNS. The CDR3 nucleotides are TGTGCCAGCAGTGACAATAATGAGCAGTTCTTC. Translation gives CASSDNNEQFF.

The V gene is TRBV4-3, the J gene TRBJ1-2, with D perhaps TRBD1 (6 bases). There are 13 residues in the CDR3. Trimming removed 0 bases at V and 7 bases at J, with 9 bases between. The germline gives CDR1 LGHNA, CDR2 YSLEER. CDR3 loop: CASSQDGGGGYTF. The CDR3 nucleotides are TGCGCCAGCAGCCAAGATGGGGGCGGTGGCTACACCTTC.